This TCR beta chain originates from a study of beta chain features in type 1 diabetes. V dropped 2 bases and J dropped 3 bases, with 14 bases sitting between them. CDR3 length: 16 amino acids. Per the germline V gene, CDR1 is MNHEY and CDR2 is SVGAGI. This clone was recorded a few times. Antigen unknown. General observations from the study: More deletions and fewer insertions at VDJ junctions were seen in type 1 diabetes patients.

All of the isolated RNA was reverse transcribed, so expressed TCRB transcripts were sequenced. An average around 3.3 million reads came from naive, central memory and regulatory T cell samples. Data came from immunoSEQ multiplex PCR; TCRdb stores just in-frame clones and leaves some out. The sample holds about 360,000 clones, over 9.5% seen once. The clonotype originates from a man between 18 and 29 years old in good health. The V call is TRBV6-5, the J call TRBJ2-1, with D unresolved. The sample consisted of naive CD4+ T cells from blood. CDR3 sequence reads: CASSYSSTIFYNEQFF. The CDR3 coding sequence is TGTGCCAGCAGTTACAGTAGTACTATTTTCTACAATGAGCAGTTCTTC.